One sample yielded the 27 T cell receptor beta chains listed below, sequenced in a study of T cell responses to AZD1222 COVID-19 vaccine. Method: immunoSEQ multiplex PCR; TCRdb's copy keeps in-frame clones and lacks some. The sample includes 68,000 or so clones, about nine tenths of them seen just once. The specimen comprised peripheral blood, sampled on day 0 of AZD1222 vaccination. The receptors derive from an adult in good health.

The genes are TRBV5-4 and TRBJ2-1; 7 bases are shared with TRBD2. The V gene end was trimmed by 0 bases and the J gene end by 5 bases; junction bases not matched to a gene: 11. CDR3 length equals 17 residues. CDR1 and CDR2 from the germline V gene are SGHNT and YYREEE (reference sequence). CDR3 region: CASSLGPSGGAHNEQFF. The CDR3, as DNA: TGTGCCAGCAGCTTGGGTCCTAGCGGAGGCGCCCACAATGAGCAGTTCTTC.

This rearrangement joins TRBV20-1 to TRBJ1-2, with 8 bases matching TRBD1. This CDR3 is built from 15 residues. The V gene end was trimmed by 3 bases and the J gene end by 1 base; junction bases not matched to a gene: 7. From germline, CDR1 is DFQATT and CDR2 SNEGSKA (reference sequence). Here the CDR3 DNA reads TGCAGTGCTAGTGGGGACAGGAAAATTAACTATGGCTACACCTTC. Its protein product is CSASGDRKINYGYTF.

CDR3 sequence (DNA): TGTGCCAGCAGTTTGCTCTTTCAAGCAGGGGATACGCAGTATTTT. Translation: CASSLLFQAGDTQYF. The chain links TRBV27 to TRBJ2-3; D may be TRBD1 (5 bases). This CDR3 contains 15 residues. V was pared by 3 bases and J by 6 bases, with 16 bases between. Germline values: CDR1 MNHEY, CDR2 SMNVEV (reference sequence).

This clone was seen just once. The chain has TRBV3-1 (or the pseudogene TRBV3-2) and TRBJ2-7; unclear D gene. V lost 3 bases, J lost 0 bases, and 12 bases lay in between. This CDR3 is 15 amino acids long. The germline V gene encodes CDR1 LGHDT and CDR2 YNNKEL (reference sequence). The CDR3 reads CASSQGPESSYEQYF. CDR3 nucleotides: TGTGCCAGCAGCCAGGGTCCAGAGAGCTCCTACGAGCAGTACTTC.

The sample holds a few counts of this clone. J is TRBJ1-1 and V is TRBV11-2; D remains unclear. Trimming removed 5 bases at V and 0 bases at J, with 7 bases between. The germline CDR1 and CDR2 sequences are SGHAT and FQNNGV. The CDR3 runs 13 residues. The CDR3: CASSVRLNTEAFF. The CDR3 nucleotides are TGTGCCAGCAGCGTCCGGCTGAACACTGAAGCTTTCTTT.

The V and J genes are TRBV19 and TRBJ2-1; D not certain. V was shortened by 5 bases and J by 2 bases, with 10 bases between the two germline ends. CDR3 length: 14 residues. Germline-derived CDR1 and CDR2 are LNHDA and SQIVND (reference sequence). The chain's CDR3 is CASSAFGPYNEQFF. In nucleotides, the CDR3 is TGTGCCAGTAGTGCCTTTGGTCCCTACAATGAGCAGTTCTTC.

This clone showed up just once. The rearrangement links TRBV18 to TRBJ1-2; TRBD1 aligns across 8 bases. V was pared by 1 base and J by 4 bases, with 2 bases of the junction left unmatched. The CDR3 length is 14 residues. From germline, CDR1 is KGHSH and CDR2 LQKENI. In nucleotides, the CDR3 is TGTGCCAGCTCACCACGAGACAGGGGCTATGGCTACACCTTC. Translation gives CASSPRDRGYGYTF.

The chain employs TRBV28 and TRBJ2-7, with a weak D call TRBD2 (6 bases). The CDR3 has 16 amino acids. Germline CDR1 MDHEN, CDR2 SYDVKM. Trimming took off 7 bases at V and 3 bases at J, with 22 bases between the two ends. The CDR3 is CASNTSPRAGSYEQYF. The CDR3 region has the DNA TGTGCCAGCAATACGAGTCCGAGGGCGGGAAGCTACGAGCAGTACTTC.

The chain recombines TRBV3-1 (or the pseudogene TRBV3-2) with TRBJ2-3; TRBD1 aligns across 7 bases. CDR3 length equals 13 residues. Germline V gives CDR1 LGHDT, CDR2 YNNKEL (reference sequence). V lost 9 bases to trimming and J lost 4 bases; unmatched junction nucleotides: 7. DNA for the CDR3: TGTGCCAGTCGAGGGGGCTTCTCAGATACGCAGTATTTT. Protein product: CASRGGFSDTQYF.

This clone was found a few times. The CDR3 region has the DNA TGCGCCAGCAGCCAAGATCGGCAGGGCGGCTACGAGCAGTACTTC. Its translation is CASSQDRQGGYEQYF. The chain joins TRBV4-1 to TRBJ2-7, with TRBD1 as a possible D gene (5 bases). The CDR3 totals 15 residues. V dropped 0 bases and J dropped 3 bases, with 12 bases sitting between them. Germline V gene data show CDR1 as MGHRA and CDR2 as YSYEKL.

V is TRBV19 and J is TRBJ2-1; D is unclear. Trimming removed 3 bases from V and 5 bases from J, with 11 bases in between. There are 14 residues in the CDR3. Germline V CDR1 and CDR2: LNHDA, SQIVND (reference sequence). The CDR3 bases are TGTGCCAGTAGTATGATGTCGGGCCACAATGAGCAGTTCTTC. Protein sequence: CASSMMSGHNEQFF. Looking up the rest from reference TRBV19 and TRBJ2-1 gives the full variable domain: DGGITQSPKYLFRKEGQNVTLSCEQNLNHDAMYWYRQDPGQGLRLIYYSQIVNDFQKGDIAEGYSVSREKKESFPLTVTSAQKNPTAFYLCASSMMSGHNEQFFGPGTRLTVL.

The chain has TRBV28 and TRBJ1-2; perhaps TRBD1 as D (5 bases). CDR3 length equals 13 residues. CDR1 is MDHEN, CDR2 SYDVKM, per germline. V lost 6 bases and J 3 bases, leaving 11 bases between the germline ends. CDR3 coding DNA: TGTGCCAGCAGGGGGGGTACGGACTATGGCTACACCTTC. It encodes CASRGGTDYGYTF.

This chain joins TRBV5-6 and TRBJ2-1; no definite D call. Germline assignment: CDR1 SGHDT and CDR2 YYEEEE. Trimming shortened V by 2 bases and J by 9 bases, and 9 bases separated the two germline ends. CDR3 size: 12 residues. The CDR3 here is CASSLVFGEQFF. The CDR3 nucleotides read TGTGCCAGCAGCTTAGTTTTTGGTGAGCAGTTCTTC.

This chain connects TRBV29-1 to TRBJ2-1, with 11 bases identical to TRBD2. Trimming removed 7 bases from V and 7 bases from J; junction bases left unmatched: 6. The CDR3 runs 13 residues. Germline lookup yields CDR1 SQVTM and CDR2 ANQGSEA. DNA of the CDR3: TGCAGCGCCACTAGCGGGGGATGGAATGAGCAGTTCTTC. It yields the protein CSATSGGWNEQFF.

The CDR3 DNA reads TGTGCCAGCAGTTTTCAACCGGGACACCACCTCAACTATGGCTACACCTTC. This translates into CASSFQPGHHLNYGYTF. The chain links TRBV28 to TRBJ1-2, with a weak D call TRBD1 (6 bases). The CDR3 runs to 17 residues. The germline gives CDR1 MDHEN, CDR2 SYDVKM. Deletions cut 3 bases from V and 2 bases from J, with 19 bases between.

The chain combines TRBV19 with TRBJ1-4; the D is unclear. This CDR3 has 10 residues. Germline lookup yields CDR1 LNHDA and CDR2 SQIVND (reference sequence). The V and J ends lost 5 bases and 6 bases respectively, with 1 base between them. The CDR3 bases are TGTGCCAGTAGTGATGAAAAACTGTTTTTT. Translating it yields CASSDEKLFF.

CDR3: CASGPRGALHF. The CDR3 nucleotides read TGTGCCAGCGGGCCTCGGGGAGCCCTCCACTTT. The chain combines TRBV5-6 with TRBJ1-6; D not certain. There are 11 residues in the CDR3. The V end was cut by 7 bases, the J end by 14 bases, with 13 bases between. The V gene's germline CDR1 is SGHDT and CDR2 YYEEEE. Using reference TRBV5-6 and TRBJ1-6 for the parts outside the CDR3, the full variable domain is DAGVTQSPTHLIKTRGQQVTLRCSPKSGHDTVSWYQQALGQGPQFIFQYYEEEERQRGNFPDRFSGHQFPNYSSELNVNALLLGDSALYLCASGPRGALHFGNGTRLTVT.

The table lists this clone with a count of one. This sequence joins TRBV5-1 and TRBJ1-5; D is perhaps TRBD1 (5 bases). V lost 4 bases and J lost 0, with 14 bases in between. Germline V CDR1 and CDR2: SGHRS, YFSETQ. The CDR3 is 16 amino acids. The CDR3 nucleotides read TGCGCCAGCAGCCCGGGGGAGGGGTATAGCAATCAGCCCCAGCATTTT. Its protein product is CASSPGEGYSNQPQHF.

This clone has a single count. This chain joins TRBV7-8 and TRBJ1-2; possibly TRBD1 for D (5 bases). CDR3 size: 15 residues. From germline, CDR1 is SGHVS and CDR2 FQNEAQ. Between the trimmed V and J ends, which lost 2 bases and 4 bases, there was a span of 14 bases. The CDR3 region has the DNA TGTGCCAGCAGCTTACCCCCGGGGCAGGGCTATGGCTACACCTTC. This translates into CASSLPPGQGYGYTF.

The gene calls are TRBV3-1 (or the pseudogene TRBV3-2) and TRBJ2-4; D uncertain. CDR1 and CDR2 (germline): LGHDT, YNNKEL (reference sequence). The germline V and J ends were trimmed by 4 bases and 2 bases, with 9 bases remaining between them. The CDR3 runs to 14 residues. CDR3 DNA: TGTGCCAGCAGCCGGAGTGGGTCCAAAAACATTCAGTACTTC. Translating it yields CASSRSGSKNIQYF.

The V call is TRBV28, the J call TRBJ2-1; TRBD2 aligns across 7 bases. The CDR3 has 15 residues. Germline CDR1 and CDR2: MDHEN and SYDVKM. The V segment lost 2 bases and the J segment 3 bases; nucleotides outside the gene matches: 4. Here the CDR3 reads CASSLLAGDYNEQFF. CDR3 DNA sequence: TGTGCCAGCAGTTTACTGGCGGGAGACTACAATGAGCAGTTCTTC.

This clone was recorded a few times. This chain joins TRBV2 and TRBJ1-6; the D gene is possibly TRBD1 (6 bases). Germline V gives CDR1 SNHLY, CDR2 FYNNEI. CDR3 length: 18 residues. With 7 bases removed from V and 1 base from J, the gap between germline ends came to 20 bases. CDR3 nucleotide sequence: TGTGCCAGCATCCCCGGGACAAGGCGTGGGTCCTATAATTCACCCCTCCACTTT. It codes for CASIPGTRRGSYNSPLHF.

The V and J genes are TRBV6-5 and TRBJ1-1; possibly TRBD1 for D (5 bases). The CDR3 is made up of 15 amino acids. V was pared by 0 bases and J by 5 bases, with 13 bases between. CDR1 MNHEY and CDR2 SVGAGI come from the germline V gene. The CDR3 protein is CASSYSIGARTEAFF. CDR3 in DNA: TGTGCCAGCAGTTACTCGATAGGGGCGCGGACTGAAGCTTTCTTT.

The V call is TRBV5-1, the J call TRBJ2-1; 9 positions match TRBD1. There are 14 residues in the CDR3. CDR1 SGHRS and CDR2 YFSETQ come from the germline V gene. The V gene end was trimmed by 4 bases and the J gene end by 9 bases; junction bases not matched to a gene: 8. CDR3 bases: TGCGCCAGCAGCCCCCAGGACAGGGGAGGTGAGCAGTTCTTC. It translates to CASSPQDRGGEQFF.

The chain couples TRBV7-6 to TRBJ1-5; D not resolved. The CDR3 length is 14 residues. Germline lookup yields CDR1 SGHVS and CDR2 FNYEAQ. Trimming removed 3 bases at V and 2 bases at J, with 8 bases between. CDR3 nucleotide sequence: TGTGCCAGCAGCTTGGGTCCCGGCAATCAGCCCCAGCATTTT. Its translation is CASSLGPGNQPQHF.

The chain joins TRBV7-6 to TRBJ1-1; D is ambiguous. V lost 5 bases to trimming and J lost 1 base, with 14 bases between them. This CDR3 is 15 amino acids long. Germline values: CDR1 SGHVS, CDR2 FNYEAQ. In DNA form, the CDR3 reads TGTGCCAGCAGCGAAGGGCAATATGGGAACACTGAAGCTTTCTTT. It codes for CASSEGQYGNTEAFF.

The chain joins TRBV28 to TRBJ1-1; TRBD1 agrees at 8 bases. After removal of 7 bases from V and 1 base from J, the junction contained 8 bases not matched to a gene. CDR1 is MDHEN and CDR2 is SYDVKM in the germline V gene. The length of the CDR3 is 15 residues. The CDR3 DNA follows: TGTGCCAGCAACGGACAGGGAATGTCGAACACTGAAGCTTTCTTT. This gives the protein CASNGQGMSNTEAFF.